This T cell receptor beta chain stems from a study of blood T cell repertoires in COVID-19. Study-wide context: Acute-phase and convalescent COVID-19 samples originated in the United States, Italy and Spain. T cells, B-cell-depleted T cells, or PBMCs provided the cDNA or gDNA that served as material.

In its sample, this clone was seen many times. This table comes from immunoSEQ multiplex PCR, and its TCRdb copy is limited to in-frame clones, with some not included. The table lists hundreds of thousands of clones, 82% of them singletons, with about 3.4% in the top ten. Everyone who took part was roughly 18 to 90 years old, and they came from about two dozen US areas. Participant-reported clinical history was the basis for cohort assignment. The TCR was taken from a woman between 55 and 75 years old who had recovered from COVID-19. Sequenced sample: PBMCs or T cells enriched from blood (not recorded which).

CDR3 amino acids: CASSPAGGGMETQYF. The CDR3 coding sequence is TGTGCCAGCAGCCCCGCGGGAGGGGGCATGGAGACCCAGTACTTC. The V and J genes are TRBV7-3 and TRBJ2-5; 9 nucleotides line up with TRBD2. In germline, CDR1 is SGHTA, CDR2 FQGTGA. The CDR3 has 15 residues. The ends lost 5 bases at V and 5 bases at J; junction bases unmatched: 9.